The 7 T cell receptor beta chains listed next were all sequenced from one sample in a study of T cell responses to AZD1222 COVID-19 vaccine. Sequencing was performed with immunoSEQ multiplex PCR; in TCRdb, only in-frame clones are kept and a portion is missing. Of tens of thousands of clones listed, about nine tenths are singletons. Sequences were derived from peripheral blood, sampled on day 0 of AZD1222 vaccination. Source of these receptors: an adult in good health.

The chain carries TRBV5-1 and TRBJ1-1; D gene uncertain. The V gene's germline CDR1 is SGHRS and CDR2 YFSETQ. The CDR3 is made up of 13 amino acids. Trimming removed 7 bases from V and 1 base from J, with 11 bases in between. The CDR3 sequence: CASLTEGNTEAFF. CDR3 DNA sequence: TGCGCCAGCCTGACGGAAGGGAACACTGAAGCTTTCTTT.

The chain uses TRBV19 and TRBJ2-7; 9 positions match TRBD2. V lost 5 bases, J lost 2 bases, and 7 bases stayed unmatched. Germline V CDR1 and CDR2: LNHDA, SQIVND (reference sequence). CDR3 length equals 15 residues. The CDR3 loop reads CASSVSGSGTYEQYF. The CDR3, as DNA: TGTGCCAGTAGTGTTAGCGGGAGTGGAACCTACGAGCAGTACTTC. Using reference TRBV19 and TRBJ2-7 for the parts outside the CDR3, the full variable domain is DGGITQSPKYLFRKEGQNVTLSCEQNLNHDAMYWYRQDPGQGLRLIYYSQIVNDFQKGDIAEGYSVSREKKESFPLTVTSAQKNPTAFYLCASSVSGSGTYEQYFGPGTRLTVT.

The chain has TRBV19 and TRBJ1-2; no firm D call. Trimming removed 5 bases from V and 8 bases from J, with 15 bases in between. The CDR3 loop spans 13 amino acids. Germline-derived CDR1 and CDR2 are LNHDA and SQIVND (reference sequence). CDR3 sequence (DNA): TGTGCCAGTAGTGACGACGGATGGAAAGGCTACACCTTC. Amino acids: CASSDDGWKGYTF.

V gene TRBV12-3 or TRBV12-4 combines with J gene TRBJ2-5; D is perhaps TRBD1 (6 bases). V was clipped by 6 bases and J by 5 bases, with 13 bases between them. The CDR3 contains 13 residues. The CDR3 DNA sequence: TGTGCCAGCAGGCTACAGGGCCCCGAGACCCAGTACTTC. The encoded protein is CASRLQGPETQYF.

This chain connects TRBV5-6 to TRBJ2-7, with D maybe TRBD1 (5 bases). Looked up from germline, CDR1 is SGHDT and CDR2 is YYEEEE. CDR3 length equals 13 residues. Trimming removed 4 bases from V and 3 bases from J, with 11 bases in between. The CDR3, as DNA: TGTGCCAGCAGCATACAGGACCGCTACGAGCAGTACTTC. The encoded protein is CASSIQDRYEQYF.

This chain uses TRBV18 with TRBJ1-4; D gene unclear. The CDR3 runs to 15 residues. Per germline, CDR1 KGHSH and CDR2 LQKENI. Trimming shortened V by 3 bases and J by 0 bases, and 8 bases separated the two germline ends. This CDR3 is CASSPRPATNEKLFF. As DNA, the CDR3 is TGTGCCAGCTCACCCCGACCCGCAACTAATGAAAAACTGTTTTTT. Based on the CDR3 plus reference TRBV18 and TRBJ1-4, the full variable domain is NAGVMQNPRHLVRRRGQEARLRCSPMKGHSHVYWYRQLPEEGLKFMVYLQKENIIDESGMPKERFSAEFPKEGPSILRIQQVVRGDSAAYFCASSPRPATNEKLFFGSGTQLSVL.

CDR3 bases: TGTGCCACTGGACTAGCGGGCCTCACAGATACGCAGTATTTT. Its translation is CATGLAGLTDTQYF. The chain recombines TRBV24-1 with TRBJ2-3, with 11 bases matching TRBD2. Germline V gives CDR1 KGHDR, CDR2 SFDVKD. J lost 2 bases, V lost 10 bases, and 4 bases had no gene match. The CDR3 is 14 residues long.